This T cell receptor (beta chain) was recorded in a study of radiation and T cells in renal cell carcinoma. Time point here: baseline pretreatment blood. Treatment meaning: 15 Gy SBRT to primary tumor, nephrectomy 4 weeks later. This clone was found once. The assay was immunoSEQ multiplex PCR, and TCRdb's table has in-frame clones only and misses some. The sample has 150,000 or so clones; 70% to 90% are singletons. Germline CDR1 and CDR2: KGHSH and LQKENI. The CDR3 consists of 14 residues. Between the trimmed V and J ends, which lost 2 bases and 1 base, there was a span of 3 bases. The sequence was obtained from a woman in her forties or fifties with renal cell carcinoma. The input for sequencing was blood, taken from a patient whose treatment included radiotherapy and nephrectomy. This sequence joins TRBV18 and TRBJ2-6; D gene uncertain. CDR3 loop: CASSPKSGANVLTF. CDR3 sequence (DNA): TGTGCCAGCTCACCAAAGTCTGGGGCCAACGTCCTGACTTTC.